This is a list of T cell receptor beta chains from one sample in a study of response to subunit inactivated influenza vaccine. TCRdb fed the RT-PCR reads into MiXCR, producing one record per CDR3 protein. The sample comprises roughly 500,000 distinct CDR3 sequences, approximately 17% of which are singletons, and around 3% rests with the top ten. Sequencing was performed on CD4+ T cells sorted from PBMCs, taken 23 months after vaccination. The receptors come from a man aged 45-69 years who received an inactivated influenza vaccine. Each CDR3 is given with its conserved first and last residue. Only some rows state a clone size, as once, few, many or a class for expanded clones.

CDR3 protein: CASSGEGLWNEQFF; J gene: TRBJ2-1; CDR3 length: 14; V gene: TRBV25-1; clone size: -
CDR3 protein: CATRDQTYEQYF; J gene: TRBJ2-7; CDR3 length: 12; V gene: TRBV10-3; clone size: -
CDR3 protein: CASSAGTSVSLTDTQYF; J gene: TRBJ2-3; CDR3 length: 17; V gene: TRBV6-1; clone size: -
CDR3 protein: CASSLAPAGGDTDTQYF; J gene: TRBJ2-3; CDR3 length: 17; V gene: TRBV12-3/TRBV12-4; clone size: -
CDR3 protein: CASSFTNRGRNIQYF; J gene: TRBJ2-4; CDR3 length: 15; V gene: TRBV5-6; clone size: -
CDR3 protein: CASSLGQSNEKLFF; J gene: TRBJ1-4; CDR3 length: 14; V gene: TRBV6-1; clone size: many
CDR3 protein: CTSSPSWGKEQYF; J gene: TRBJ2-7; CDR3 length: 13; V gene: TRBV18; clone size: -
CDR3 protein: CASTKRTGGIYEQYF; J gene: TRBJ2-7; CDR3 length: 15; V gene: TRBV28; clone size: few
CDR3 protein: CASSRDRVGSNQPQHF; J gene: TRBJ1-5; CDR3 length: 16; V gene: TRBV4-2; clone size: -
CDR3 protein: CASSIGQGPAYEQYF; J gene: TRBJ2-7; CDR3 length: 15; V gene: TRBV5-6; clone size: -
CDR3 protein: CASRSQTGAHNDEQFF; J gene: TRBJ2-1; CDR3 length: 16; V gene: TRBV7-9; clone size: -
CDR3 protein: CASSPHGGGGTDTQYF; J gene: TRBJ2-3; CDR3 length: 16; V gene: TRBV6-1; clone size: -
CDR3 protein: CASKGLAGGEQYF; J gene: TRBJ2-7; CDR3 length: 13; V gene: TRBV27; clone size: -
CDR3 protein: CASCTPGQGSNEQFF; J gene: TRBJ2-1; CDR3 length: 15; V gene: TRBV6-2/TRBV6-3; clone size: -
CDR3 protein: CASSQGQGGEQYF; J gene: TRBJ2-7; CDR3 length: 13; V gene: TRBV3-1; clone size: few
CDR3 protein: CASNRVFTDTQYF; J gene: TRBJ2-3; CDR3 length: 13; V gene: TRBV10-2; clone size: many
CDR3 protein: CASSQDSRGETQYF; J gene: TRBJ2-5; CDR3 length: 14; V gene: TRBV4-3; clone size: few
CDR3 protein: CASSYRQGAQGTDTQYF; J gene: TRBJ2-3; CDR3 length: 17; V gene: TRBV2; clone size: few
CDR3 protein: CASKRGNEQFF; J gene: TRBJ2-1; CDR3 length: 11; V gene: TRBV21-1; clone size: -
CDR3 protein: CASSLSQYNEQFF; J gene: TRBJ2-1; CDR3 length: 13; V gene: TRBV5-1; clone size: many
CDR3 protein: CASRRGGLGDTQYF; J gene: TRBJ2-3; CDR3 length: 14; V gene: TRBV7-2; clone size: many
CDR3 protein: CASSLAGVQNTDTQYF; J gene: TRBJ2-3; CDR3 length: 16; V gene: TRBV7-2; clone size: few
CDR3 protein: CASRPRYDNQPQHF; J gene: TRBJ1-5; CDR3 length: 14; V gene: TRBV7-6; clone size: few
CDR3 protein: CASSELNSLREQYF; J gene: TRBJ2-7; CDR3 length: 14; V gene: TRBV2; clone size: few
CDR3 protein: CASSKTGTEAFF; J gene: TRBJ1-1; CDR3 length: 12; V gene: TRBV5-1; clone size: -
CDR3 protein: CAISPANYGYTF; J gene: TRBJ1-2; CDR3 length: 12; V gene: TRBV10-3; clone size: -
CDR3 protein: CSARGTGRGDEQFF; J gene: TRBJ2-1; CDR3 length: 14; V gene: TRBV20-1; clone size: -
CDR3 protein: CASSKGQPNTEAFF; J gene: TRBJ1-1; CDR3 length: 14; V gene: TRBV6-2/TRBV6-3; clone size: -
CDR3 protein: CSARGLAGVGDTQYF; J gene: TRBJ2-3; CDR3 length: 15; V gene: TRBV20-1; clone size: -
CDR3 protein: CASSLGLGYSNQPQHF; J gene: TRBJ1-5; CDR3 length: 16; V gene: TRBV7-2; clone size: -
CDR3 protein: CASSGGLRGRRAKNIQYF; J gene: TRBJ2-4; CDR3 length: 18; V gene: TRBV11-2; clone size: -
CDR3 protein: CASSFGGLAGGRNEQFF; J gene: TRBJ2-1; CDR3 length: 17; V gene: TRBV12-3/TRBV12-4; clone size: -
CDR3 protein: CSTSGPVPPDTQYF; J gene: TRBJ2-3; CDR3 length: 14; V gene: TRBV20-1; clone size: -
CDR3 protein: CSASFAGITDTQYF; J gene: TRBJ2-3; CDR3 length: 14; V gene: TRBV20-1; clone size: -
CDR3 protein: CASSSPGMAGEAEQFF; J gene: TRBJ2-1; CDR3 length: 16; V gene: TRBV11-3; clone size: -